This T cell receptor beta chain was documented in a study of high-grade serous ovarian cancer treatment subgroups. Study-wide context: Samples averaged roughly 14,000 reads and around 7,600 unique TCR beta rearrangements. Findings and caveats of the study: Same-patient tumor repertoires overlapped at about 0.11 to 0.8; different patients barely overlapped.

This CDR3 has 14 residues. The V and J ends lost 0 bases and 4 bases, in that order; junction bases with no gene match: 3. The V gene's germline CDR1 is LNHNV and CDR2 YYDKDF (reference sequence). The tumor samples were collected prior to definitive surgery or chemotherapy. This clone was picked up one time. Its antigen is undetermined. Sequencing used immunoSEQ multiplex PCR; TCRdb keeps in-frame clones, though not all of them. The data hold under 5,500 clones, with about 72% observed a single time. The clonotype originates from a human donor with high-grade serous ovarian cancer. The V gene is TRBV15, the J gene TRBJ2-7; 7 bases match TRBD2. The sample taken for sequencing was tumor tissue. The CDR3 loop reads CATSRDGGSYEQYF. The CDR3, as DNA: TGTGCCACCAGCAGAGACGGGGGGAGTTACGAGCAGTACTTC.